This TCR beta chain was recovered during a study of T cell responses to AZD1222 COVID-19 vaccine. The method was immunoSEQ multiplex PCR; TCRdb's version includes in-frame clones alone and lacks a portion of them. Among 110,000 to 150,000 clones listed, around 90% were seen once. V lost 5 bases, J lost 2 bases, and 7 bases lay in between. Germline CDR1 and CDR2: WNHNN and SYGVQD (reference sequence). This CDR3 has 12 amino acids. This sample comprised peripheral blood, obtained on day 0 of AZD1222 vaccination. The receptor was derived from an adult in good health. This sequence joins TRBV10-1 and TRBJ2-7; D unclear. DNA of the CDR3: TGCGCCAGCAGTCCCGGACCCTACGAGCAGTACTTC. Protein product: CASSPGPYEQYF.